This T cell receptor (beta chain) was profiled in a study of shared clonotypes between healthy human individuals. Study as a whole: Three plates each covered CD4 naive and memory; CD8 naive two, CD8 memory one.

Naive CD8 isolation took CD45RO-negative cells positively selected for CCR7 and excluded terminally differentiated effector memory CD45RA+ cells. Donors comprised healthy HIV-negative adults lacking recent acute infections or vaccinations. V trimming: 2 bases; J trimming: 5 bases; junction bases outside the gene matches: 4. Per the germline V gene, CDR1 is SGDLS and CDR2 is YYNGEE. CDR3 length: 15 amino acids. At the deep level, the assay was run. Sequencing used immunoSEQ multiplex PCR; TCRdb keeps in-frame clones, though not all of them. This sample has 760,000 or so clones, with 96% found just once. Study observations and caveats: Larger estimated richness was generally recorded for naive subsets relative to memory subsets.

As for this clone: Its specificity is unknown.

Sequencing used naive CD8+ T cells sorted from blood. The chain has TRBV9 and TRBJ2-1; 10 nucleotides agree with TRBD2. The TCR sequence derives from a man aged 25 to 40 in good health. The CDR3 here is CASSVSGREDNEQFF. The CDR3 bases are TGTGCCAGCAGCGTGAGCGGGAGGGAGGACAATGAGCAGTTCTTC.